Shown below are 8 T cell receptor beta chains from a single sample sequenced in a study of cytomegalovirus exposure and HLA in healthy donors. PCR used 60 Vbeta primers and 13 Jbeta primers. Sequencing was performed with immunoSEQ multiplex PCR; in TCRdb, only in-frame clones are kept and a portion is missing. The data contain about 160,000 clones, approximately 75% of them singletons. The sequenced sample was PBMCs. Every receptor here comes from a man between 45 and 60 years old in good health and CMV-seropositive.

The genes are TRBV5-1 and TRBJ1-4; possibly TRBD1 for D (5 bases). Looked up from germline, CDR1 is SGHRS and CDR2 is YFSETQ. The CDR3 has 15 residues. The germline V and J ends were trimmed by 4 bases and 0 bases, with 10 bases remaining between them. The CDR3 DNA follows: TGCGCCAGCAGCCCCTTACAGGCAACTAATGAAAAACTGTTTTTT. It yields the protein CASSPLQATNEKLFF.

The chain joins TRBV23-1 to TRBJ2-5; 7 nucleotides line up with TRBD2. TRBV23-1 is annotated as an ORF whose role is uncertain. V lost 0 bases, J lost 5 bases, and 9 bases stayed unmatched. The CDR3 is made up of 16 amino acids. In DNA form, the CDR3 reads TGCGCCAGCAGTCAATCGCGGCAGATGGGGGGGGAGACCCAGTACTTC. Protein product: CASSQSRQMGGETQYF.

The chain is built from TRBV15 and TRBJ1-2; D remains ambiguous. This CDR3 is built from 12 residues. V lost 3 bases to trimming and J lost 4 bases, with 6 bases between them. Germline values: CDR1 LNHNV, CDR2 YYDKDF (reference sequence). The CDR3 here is CATSRSRYGYTF. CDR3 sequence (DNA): TGTGCCACCAGCAGGTCCCGCTATGGCTACACCTTC.

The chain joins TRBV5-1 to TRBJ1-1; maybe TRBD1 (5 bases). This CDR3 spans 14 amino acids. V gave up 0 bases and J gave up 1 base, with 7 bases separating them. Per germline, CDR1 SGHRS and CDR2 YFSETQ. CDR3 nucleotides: TGCGCCAGCAGCTTGGCTGACAGGAACACTGAAGCTTTCTTT. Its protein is CASSLADRNTEAFF.

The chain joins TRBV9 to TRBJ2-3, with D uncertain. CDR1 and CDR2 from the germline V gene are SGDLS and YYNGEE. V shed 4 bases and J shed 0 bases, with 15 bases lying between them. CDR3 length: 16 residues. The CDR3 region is CASSHLTESSTDTQYF. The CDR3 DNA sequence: TGTGCCAGCAGCCACCTCACAGAGTCTAGCACAGATACGCAGTATTTT. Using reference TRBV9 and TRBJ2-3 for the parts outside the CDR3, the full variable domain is DSGVTQTPKHLITATGQRVTLRCSPRSGDLSVYWYQQSLDQGLQFLIQYYNGEERAKGNILERFSAQQFPDLHSELNLSSLELGDSALYFCASSHLTESSTDTQYFGPGTRLTVL.

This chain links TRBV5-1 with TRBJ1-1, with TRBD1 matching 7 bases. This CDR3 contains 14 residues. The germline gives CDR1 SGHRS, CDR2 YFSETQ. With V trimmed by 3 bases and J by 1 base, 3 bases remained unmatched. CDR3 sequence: CASSSGQENTEAFF. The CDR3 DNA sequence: TGCGCCAGCAGCTCAGGACAGGAGAACACTGAAGCTTTCTTT. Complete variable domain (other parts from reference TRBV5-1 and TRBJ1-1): KAGVTQTPRYLIKTRGQQVTLSCSPISGHRSVSWYQQTPGQGLQFLFEYFSETQRNKGNFPGRFSGRQFSNSRSEMNVSTLELGDSALYLCASSSGQENTEAFFGQGTRLTVV.

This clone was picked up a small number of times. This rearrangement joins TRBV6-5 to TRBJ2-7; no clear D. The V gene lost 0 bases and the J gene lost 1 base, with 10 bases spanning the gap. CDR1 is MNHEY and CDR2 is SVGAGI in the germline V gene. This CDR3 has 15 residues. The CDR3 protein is CASSYSTPRSYEQYF. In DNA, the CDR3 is TGTGCCAGCAGTTACTCAACCCCGAGATCCTACGAGCAGTACTTC.

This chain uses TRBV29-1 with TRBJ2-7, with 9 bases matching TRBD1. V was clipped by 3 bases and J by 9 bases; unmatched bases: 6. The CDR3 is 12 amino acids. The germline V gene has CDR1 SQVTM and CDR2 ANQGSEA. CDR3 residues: CSVETRQGGQYF. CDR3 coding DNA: TGCAGCGTTGAGACCCGACAGGGGGGGCAGTACTTC.